Below, 5 T cell receptor beta chains from the same sample are listed, as sequenced in a study of human T cells and chemical hapten exposure. Time point reported: patch test 2, 6 weeks after DPC sensitization. Treatment noted: therapeutic diphenylcyclopropenone sensitization with weekly scalp DPC. TCRdb re-called the RACE reads through MiXCR, storing one row per CDR3 protein. The sample consists of approximately 90,000 distinct CDR3 sequences, about 10% of them appearing once. The specimen comprised whole blood, sampled in connection with sensitization to the hapten diphenylcyclopropenone (DPC). The source of these receptors is a middle-aged man with alopecia areata. Some clones in this sample may be carry-over from other donors' samples.

This clonotype has more than one count but fewer than ten. V usage is TRBV29-1 and J usage is TRBJ2-7; D is perhaps TRBD1 (5 bases). CDR1 and CDR2 (germline): SQVTM, ANQGSEA. The CDR3 covers 11 residues. V lost 5 bases and J lost 12, with 17 bases in between. CDR3 protein: CSVCRVEWWYF. CDR3 in DNA: TGCAGCGTTTGCAGGGTCGAATGGTGGTACTTC.

The V and J genes are TRBV20-1 and TRBJ2-3, with D tentatively TRBD2 (5 bases). The CDR3 totals 15 residues. CDR1 and CDR2 from the germline V gene are DFQATT and SNEGSKA (reference sequence). Trimming took 5 bases from V and 0 from J, leaving 15 bases between them. As DNA, the CDR3 is TGCAGTGCTGTGAACGGACTGTTTAGCACAGATACGCAGTATTTT. Translated, it gives CSAVNGLFSTDTQYF.

A few counts support this clonotype. The chain recombines TRBV21-1 with TRBJ2-7; TRBD1, the table's D call, lacks a check against the DNA. TRBV21-1 is an annotated pseudogene. The CDR3 sequence is 16 residues long. The CDR3 bases are TGTGCCAGCAGCTACGTCTGGTGGACAGGGTCCTACGAGCAGTACGTC. Translating gives CASSYVWWTGSYEQYV.

The chain recombines TRBV21-1 with TRBJ2-7; the DNA was not used to check the table's D call, TRBD1. TRBV21-1 is given as a pseudogene. The CDR3 is made up of 19 amino acids. In DNA form, the CDR3 reads TGTGCCAGCAGCAAAGTAGGACATCCCCCGGCGTGGGCCGGGTACGAGCAGTACTTC. Its translation is CASSKVGHPPAWAGYEQYF.

CDR3 DNA: TGTGCCAGCAGTTCATGGACTAGCGGAAGCACAGATACGCAGTATTTT. This sequence encodes CASSSWTSGSTDTQYF. The rearrangement links TRBV28 to TRBJ2-3; 10 nucleotides agree with TRBD2. Germline V CDR1 and CDR2: MDHEN, SYDVKM. After removal of 4 bases from V and 0 bases from J, the junction contained 4 bases not matched to a gene. The CDR3 runs to 16 residues. Variable domain in full (rest from reference TRBV28 and TRBJ2-3): DVKVTQSSRYLVKRTGEKVFLECVQDMDHENMFWYRQDPGLGLRLIYFSYDVKMKEKGDIPEGYSVSREKKERFSLILESASTNQTSMYLCASSSWTSGSTDTQYFGPGTRLTVL.